The rows below give T cell receptor beta chains drawn from one sample of a study of blood T cell repertoires in COVID-19. Sequenced by immunoSEQ multiplex PCR; TCRdb stores in-frame clones only, minus some. The table has 99,000 or so clones, roughly 80% seen once; the top ten hold less than 20%. The sequencing input was peripheral blood. These receptors all come from a woman of 80 years or more with acute or convalescent COVID-19. CDR3s include the opening cysteine and the closing phenylalanine or tryptophan. Fields, in order: clone size, J gene, V gene, D gene, CDR3 DNA, CDR3 protein. D genes are given only for firm matches. Some rows mark clone size as missing; the rest say once, few, many or name a class of expanded clone.

>once|TRBJ2-3|TRBV7-6|.
TGTGCCAGCAGTCGACAGCCCTTTGGAGATACGCAGTATTTT
CASSRQPFGDTQYF
>few|TRBJ1-1|TRBV6-5|.
TGTGCCAGCAGTCCCCGGATTTCGGGAAGTGAAGCTTTCTTT
CASSPRISGSEAFF
>.|TRBJ1-6|TRBV11-3|.
TGTGCCAGCAGCCCTAGACGGGGTTTGGGCTCACCCCTCCACTTT
CASSPRRGLGSPLHF
>.|TRBJ2-5|TRBV7-9|TRBD2
TGTGCCAGCAGCCCGTGGACTAGCGGGAAGGGTCAGACCCAGTACTTC
CASSPWTSGKGQTQYF
>.|TRBJ2-1|TRBV27|.
TGTGCCAGCAGTTTACCGGGAGCCGCCTACAATGAGCAGTTCTTC
CASSLPGAAYNEQFF
>.|TRBJ1-2|TRBV18|.
TGTGCCAGCTCACCAGACAGGCAATATGGCTACACCTTC
CASSPDRQYGYTF
>.|TRBJ2-5|TRBV6-1|.
TGTGCCAGCAGTGAAGCCACAGCGCTCTTAGGGGCCCAGTACTTC
CASSEATALLGAQYF
>.|TRBJ1-1|TRBV11-2|.
TGTGCCAGCAGCCTCGGGCGGGACACTGAAGCTTTCTTT
CASSLGRDTEAFF
>.|TRBJ2-2|TRBV7-9|TRBD2
TGTGCCAGCCTTACTAGCGGGGGACTAACCGGGGAGCTGTTTTTT
CASLTSGGLTGELFF
>.|TRBJ1-2|TRBV30|.
TGTGCCTGGAGACCACCCCCCGGCAGGGGCTACACCTTC
CAWRPPPGRGYTF
>.|TRBJ1-5|TRBV19|.
TGTGCCAGTAGTGGCCACAGCAATCAGCCCCAGCATTTT
CASSGHSNQPQHF
>.|TRBJ2-5|TRBV24-1|TRBD2
TGTGCCACCAGTGACCCGGGACTAGCGAGAGAGACCCAGTACTTC
CATSDPGLARETQYF
>.|TRBJ1-1|TRBV5-4|.
TGTGCCAGCAGCTTGGAAATGGGGGGCACTGAAGCTTTCTTT
CASSLEMGGTEAFF
>.|TRBJ2-2|TRBV6-5|TRBD2
TGTGCCACCATCTTGGCGGGAGGGAACACCGGGGAGCTGTTTTTT
CATILAGGNTGELFF
>.|TRBJ1-6|TRBV7-2|TRBD1
TGTGCCAGCAGCCCATCGCGACAGGGACGACTCCACTTT
CASSPSRQGRLHF
>.|TRBJ2-2|TRBV11-2|.
TGTGCCAGCAGCTTAGCGAACCCTGGGGGGACCGGGGAGCTGTTTTTT
CASSLANPGGTGELFF
>.|TRBJ2-5|TRBV19|TRBD1
TGTGCCAGTAGTATTGGGTCAGGGGGCCGAGAGACCCAGTACTTC
CASSIGSGGRETQYF
>once|TRBJ2-5|TRBV5-4|TRBD1
TGTGCCAGCAGCCATCCAGGGACAGGTGGAGAGACCCAGTACTTC
CASSHPGTGGETQYF
>.|TRBJ1-5|TRBV2|.
TGTGCCAGCAGGCTACCGGACTCCAGCAATCAGCCCCAGCATTTT
CASRLPDSSNQPQHF